This is a list of T cell receptor beta chains from one sample in a study of naive and memory T cell subsets. From the UMI-ligation and nested PCR reads, TCRdb called clonotypes with MiXCR, one entry per CDR3 protein. The sample holds around 27,000 distinct CDR3 sequences, about 10% seen once. Source material: effector memory CD4+ T cells from blood. Receptors originate from a human donor in good health. CDR3s include the opening cysteine and the closing phenylalanine or tryptophan. The order of the fields is V gene, J gene, D gene, clone size, CDR3 DNA, CDR3 protein. A D gene is named only where the DNA matches it firmly. Clone size, where shown, is once, few, many, or a class for clones that have expanded.

TRBV6-2/TRBV6-3	TRBJ1-1	.	many	TGTGCCAGCAATACAGGAAGGACCTGGAACACTGAAGCTTTCTTT	CASNTGRTWNTEAFF
TRBV15	TRBJ2-1	.	.	TGTGCCACCAGCAGAGATACGGAGAGTGAGCAGTTCTTC	CATSRDTESEQFF
TRBV9	TRBJ2-1	.	few	TGTGCCAGCAGCGGCGGCAGGGTTGGGGATGAGCAGTTCTTC	CASSGGRVGDEQFF
TRBV6-5	TRBJ2-1	.	.	TGTGCCAGCAGCCCTCGAGGGGCGGGGGCCCTCCCAAGCTCCTACAATGAGCAGTTCTTC	CASSPRGAGALPSSYNEQFF
TRBV7-2	TRBJ2-2	.	few	TGTGCCAGCAGGACAGACGGCACCGGGGAGCTGTTTTTT	CASRTDGTGELFF
TRBV18	TRBJ2-1	TRBD2	many	TGTGCCAGCTCACCCACTAGCGGGAGGGCCGTCAATGAGCAGTTCTTC	CASSPTSGRAVNEQFF
TRBV20-1	TRBJ2-1	TRBD2	.	TGCAGTGCTAGAGATTGGACTAGCGGGAGATCCTACAATGAGCAGTTCTTC	CSARDWTSGRSYNEQFF
TRBV29-1	TRBJ1-2	.	.	TGCAGCGTTGCCCCACCCCTCGGACACCCGAGGGGCTACACCTTC	CSVAPPLGHPRGYTF
TRBV29-1	TRBJ2-5	.	large	TGCAGCGCGTTCCGGGAGCTCCAAGAGACCCAGTACTTC	CSAFRELQETQYF
TRBV2	TRBJ2-3	.	medium-sized	TGTGCCAGCAGGATGGCGCGCACAGATACGCAGTATTTT	CASRMARTDTQYF
TRBV18	TRBJ1-5	TRBD1	.	TGTGCCAGCTCACCACCGGCAGGGGGGAATCAGCCCCAGCATTTT	CASSPPAGGNQPQHF
TRBV2	TRBJ2-7	TRBD2	.	TGTGCCAGCAGAGCTAGCGGGGCCACCTCCTACGAGCAGTACTTC	CASRASGATSYEQYF
TRBV29-1	TRBJ1-1	.	medium-sized	TGCAGCGTTCAACCCCGGGGGAACACTGAAGCTTTCTTT	CSVQPRGNTEAFF
TRBV11-2	TRBJ2-4	TRBD1	many	TGTGCCAGCAGCGGGGGTACAGGGGGTGCGTCCAAAAACATTCAGTACTTC	CASSGGTGGASKNIQYF